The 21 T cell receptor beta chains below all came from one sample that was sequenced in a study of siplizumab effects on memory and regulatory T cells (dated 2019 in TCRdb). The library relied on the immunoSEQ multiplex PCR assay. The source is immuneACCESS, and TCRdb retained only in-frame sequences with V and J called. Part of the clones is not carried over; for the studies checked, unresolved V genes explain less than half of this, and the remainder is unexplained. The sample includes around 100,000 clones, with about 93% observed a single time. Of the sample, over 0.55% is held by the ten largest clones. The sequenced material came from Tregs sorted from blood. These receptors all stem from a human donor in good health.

As DNA, the CDR3 is TGCGCCAGCAGCTCCTACGGGACAGGGGTCCTAGAGACCCAGTACTTC. This gives the protein CASSSYGTGVLETQYF. The V gene is TRBV5-1, the J gene TRBJ2-5, with TRBD1 identical over 10 bases. V dropped 3 bases and J dropped 4; count of bases not matched to a gene: 9. The germline gives CDR1 SGHRS, CDR2 YFSETQ. CDR3 length equals 16 residues.

This CDR3 reads CASSPTDGFYGYTF. The CDR3 DNA follows: TGTGCCAGCAGCCCTACGGATGGTTTCTATGGCTACACCTTC. V is TRBV11-2 and J is TRBJ1-2, with D hard to call. Germline V CDR1 and CDR2: SGHAT, FQNNGV. Trimming cost V 5 bases and J 4 bases, with 14 bases left between them. The length of the CDR3 is 14 residues.

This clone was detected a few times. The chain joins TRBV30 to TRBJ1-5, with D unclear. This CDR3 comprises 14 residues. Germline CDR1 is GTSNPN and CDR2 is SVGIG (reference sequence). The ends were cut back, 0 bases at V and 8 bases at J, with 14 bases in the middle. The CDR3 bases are TGTGCCTGGAGTGTACCAGGCAGCCCTGAGCCCCAGCATTTT. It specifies CAWSVPGSPEPQHF.

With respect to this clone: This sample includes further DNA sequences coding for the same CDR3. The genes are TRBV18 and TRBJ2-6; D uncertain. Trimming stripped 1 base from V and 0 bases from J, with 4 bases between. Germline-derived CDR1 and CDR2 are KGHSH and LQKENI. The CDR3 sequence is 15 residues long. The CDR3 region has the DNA TGTGCCAGCTCACCACGGATCTCTGGGGCCAACGTCCTGACTTTC. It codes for CASSPRISGANVLTF.

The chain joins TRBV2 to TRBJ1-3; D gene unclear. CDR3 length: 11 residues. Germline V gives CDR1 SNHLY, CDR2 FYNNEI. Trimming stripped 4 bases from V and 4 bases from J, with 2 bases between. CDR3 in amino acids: CASSAGNTIYF. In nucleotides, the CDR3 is TGTGCCAGCAGTGCAGGAAACACCATATATTTT.

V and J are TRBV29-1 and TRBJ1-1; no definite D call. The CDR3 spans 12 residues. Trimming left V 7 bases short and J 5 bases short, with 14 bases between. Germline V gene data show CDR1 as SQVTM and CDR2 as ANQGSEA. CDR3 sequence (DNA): TGCAGCGGCAAAAACCACGGGACTGAAGCTTTCTTT. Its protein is CSGKNHGTEAFF.

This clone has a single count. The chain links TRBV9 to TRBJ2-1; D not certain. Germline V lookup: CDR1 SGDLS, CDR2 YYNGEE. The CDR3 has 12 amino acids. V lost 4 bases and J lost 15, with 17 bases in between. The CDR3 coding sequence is TGTGCCAGCAGCCCCCGTTCGGCCCCCCGGTTCTTC. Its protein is CASSPRSAPRFF. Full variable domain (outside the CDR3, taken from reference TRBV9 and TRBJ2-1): DSGVTQTPKHLITATGQRVTLRCSPRSGDLSVYWYQQSLDQGLQFLIQYYNGEERAKGNILERFSAQQFPDLHSELNLSSLELGDSALYFCASSPRSAPRFFGPGTRLTVL.

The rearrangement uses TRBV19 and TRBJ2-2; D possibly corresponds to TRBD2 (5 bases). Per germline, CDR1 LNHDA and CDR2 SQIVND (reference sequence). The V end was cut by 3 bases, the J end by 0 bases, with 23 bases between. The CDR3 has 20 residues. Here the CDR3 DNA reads TGTGCCAGTAGTATCATTCGGAGTCGGGGTGTCGGAGCGAACACCGGGGAGCTGTTTTTT. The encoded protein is CASSIIRSRGVGANTGELFF.

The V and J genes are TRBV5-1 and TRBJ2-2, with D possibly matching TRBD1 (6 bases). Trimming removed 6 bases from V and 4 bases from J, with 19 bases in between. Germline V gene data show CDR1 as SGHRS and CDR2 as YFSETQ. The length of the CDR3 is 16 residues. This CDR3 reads CASNRGGRLGTGELFF. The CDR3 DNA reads TGCGCCAGCAACCGTGGGGGCCGTTTGGGCACCGGGGAGCTGTTTTTT.

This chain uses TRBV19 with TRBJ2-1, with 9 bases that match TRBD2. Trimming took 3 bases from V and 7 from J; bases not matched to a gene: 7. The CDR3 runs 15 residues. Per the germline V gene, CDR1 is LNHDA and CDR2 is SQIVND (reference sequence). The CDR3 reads CASSILSSGINEQFF. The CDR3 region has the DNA TGTGCCAGTAGTATTTTGTCTAGCGGGATAAATGAGCAGTTCTTC.

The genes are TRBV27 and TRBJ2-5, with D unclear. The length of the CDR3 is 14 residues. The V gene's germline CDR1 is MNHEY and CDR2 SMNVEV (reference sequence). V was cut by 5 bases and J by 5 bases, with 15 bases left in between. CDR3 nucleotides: TGTGCCAGCAGTCCGATGACCCAGACGGAGACCCAGTACTTC. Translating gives CASSPMTQTETQYF.

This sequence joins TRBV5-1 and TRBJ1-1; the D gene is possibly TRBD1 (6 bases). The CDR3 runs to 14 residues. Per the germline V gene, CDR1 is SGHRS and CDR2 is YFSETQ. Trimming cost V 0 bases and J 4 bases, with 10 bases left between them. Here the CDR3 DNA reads TGCGCCAGCAGCTTGGCCGTACAGGGCACTGAAGCTTTCTTT. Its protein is CASSLAVQGTEAFF.

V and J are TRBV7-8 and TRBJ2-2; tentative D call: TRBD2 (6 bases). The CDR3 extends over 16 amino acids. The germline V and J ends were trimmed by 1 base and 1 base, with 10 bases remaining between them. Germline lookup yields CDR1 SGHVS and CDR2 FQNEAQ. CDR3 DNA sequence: TGTGCCAGCAGCTTAGAGATCGGGGGGAACACCGGGGAGCTGTTTTTT. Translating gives CASSLEIGGNTGELFF.

CDR3 DNA sequence: TGTGCCAGCAGTGATTGGTCACAGGGCGGGGGGACCCAGTACTTC. Translation: CASSDWSQGGGTQYF. This chain joins TRBV25-1 and TRBJ2-5, with D perhaps matching TRBD2 (7 bases). The CDR3 totals 15 residues. Trimming left V 3 bases short and J 7 bases short, with 18 bases between. Germline assignment: CDR1 MGHDK and CDR2 SYGVNS.

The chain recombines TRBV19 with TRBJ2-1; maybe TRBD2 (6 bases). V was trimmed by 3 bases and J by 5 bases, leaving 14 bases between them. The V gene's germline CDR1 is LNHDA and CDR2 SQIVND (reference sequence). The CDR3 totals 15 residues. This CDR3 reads CASSMLGLRNNEQFF. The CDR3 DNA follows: TGTGCCAGTAGTATGCTCGGACTACGAAACAATGAGCAGTTCTTC. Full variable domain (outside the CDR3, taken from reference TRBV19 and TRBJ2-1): DGGITQSPKYLFRKEGQNVTLSCEQNLNHDAMYWYRQDPGQGLRLIYYSQIVNDFQKGDIAEGYSVSREKKESFPLTVTSAQKNPTAFYLCASSMLGLRNNEQFFGPGTRLTVL.

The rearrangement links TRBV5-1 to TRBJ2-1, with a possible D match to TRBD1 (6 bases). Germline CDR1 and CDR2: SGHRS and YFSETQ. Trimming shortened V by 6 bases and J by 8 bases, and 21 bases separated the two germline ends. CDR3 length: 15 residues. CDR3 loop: CASKLGNTGYDEQFF. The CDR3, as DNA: TGCGCCAGCAAATTGGGAAATACAGGGTATGATGAGCAGTTCTTC. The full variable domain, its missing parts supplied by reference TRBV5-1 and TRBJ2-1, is KAGVTQTPRYLIKTRGQQVTLSCSPISGHRSVSWYQQTPGQGLQFLFEYFSETQRNKGNFPGRFSGRQFSNSRSEMNVSTLELGDSALYLCASKLGNTGYDEQFFGPGTRLTVL.

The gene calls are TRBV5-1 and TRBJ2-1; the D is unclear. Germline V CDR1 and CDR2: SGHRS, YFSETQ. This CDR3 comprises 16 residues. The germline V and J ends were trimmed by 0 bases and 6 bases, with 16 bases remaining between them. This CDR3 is CASSLVGSLGFNEQFF. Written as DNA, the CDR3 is TGCGCCAGCAGCTTGGTGGGGTCCCTCGGGTTCAATGAGCAGTTCTTC.

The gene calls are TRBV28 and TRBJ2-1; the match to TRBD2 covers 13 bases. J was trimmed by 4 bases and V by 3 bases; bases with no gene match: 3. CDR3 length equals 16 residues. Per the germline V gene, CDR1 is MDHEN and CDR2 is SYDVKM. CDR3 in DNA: TGTGCCAGCAGTTTGGCGGGACTAGCGGGGTACAATGAGCAGTTCTTC. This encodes CASSLAGLAGYNEQFF.

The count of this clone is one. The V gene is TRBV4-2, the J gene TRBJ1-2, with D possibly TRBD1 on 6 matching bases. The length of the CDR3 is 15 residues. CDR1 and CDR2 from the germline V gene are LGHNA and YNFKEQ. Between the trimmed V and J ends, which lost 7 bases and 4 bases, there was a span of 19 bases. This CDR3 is CASTRAPGQGYGYTF. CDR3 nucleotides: TGTGCCAGCACTCGGGCCCCGGGACAAGGCTATGGCTACACCTTC.

The CDR3 sequence is CASSLLGVSYEQYF. CDR3 DNA sequence: TGTGCCAGCAGTCTACTAGGGGTCTCCTACGAGCAGTACTTC. The chain combines TRBV28 with TRBJ2-7, with D perhaps matching TRBD1 or TRBD2 (5 bases each). The CDR3 consists of 14 residues. Trimming took 5 bases from V and 0 from J, leaving 11 bases between them. The germline gives CDR1 MDHEN, CDR2 SYDVKM.

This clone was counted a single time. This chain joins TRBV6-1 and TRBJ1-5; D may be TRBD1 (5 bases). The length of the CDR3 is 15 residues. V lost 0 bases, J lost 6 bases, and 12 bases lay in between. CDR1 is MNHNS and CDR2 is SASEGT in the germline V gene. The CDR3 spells CASSEAVAGSQPQHF. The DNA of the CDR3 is TGTGCCAGCAGTGAAGCTGTGGCAGGGAGTCAGCCCCAGCATTTT.